The rows below give T cell receptor beta chains drawn from one sample of a study of blood T cells in healthy people across ages. Each CDR3 protein gets one entry after TCRdb re-called the 5' RACE reads with MiXCR. The sample yields almost 1 million distinct CDR3 sequences, around 54% seen once. Sequencing used blood. The receptors were gathered from a woman aged 60-75 years in good health. Each CDR3 is given without its conserved first and last residue.

TRBV12-3/TRBV12-4	TRBJ2-7	ASSSNGQGTRSEQY
TRBV11-3	TRBJ2-7	ASSRGGTRGEQY
TRBV3-1	TRBJ2-3	ASSQVLLDRTDTQY
TRBV12-3/TRBV12-4	TRBJ1-4	ASTQTGTPGEKLF
TRBV16	TRBJ2-7	ASSQDHTGEQY
TRBV5-1	TRBJ2-6	ASRPGPSGANVLT
TRBV4-2	TRBJ2-7	ASSQDPDRKAYEQY
TRBV20-1	TRBJ1-5	SAVSGATLNQPQH
TRBV14	TRBJ2-6	ASSQDPYEMGLRGSGANVLT
TRBV20-1	TRBJ2-1	SARKRLDSYNEQF
TRBV20-1	TRBJ2-7	TVPGQGGEQY
TRBV10-3	TRBJ1-6	AITEGSGYNSPLH
TRBV12-3/TRBV12-4	TRBJ2-5	ASSLQGSSQETQY